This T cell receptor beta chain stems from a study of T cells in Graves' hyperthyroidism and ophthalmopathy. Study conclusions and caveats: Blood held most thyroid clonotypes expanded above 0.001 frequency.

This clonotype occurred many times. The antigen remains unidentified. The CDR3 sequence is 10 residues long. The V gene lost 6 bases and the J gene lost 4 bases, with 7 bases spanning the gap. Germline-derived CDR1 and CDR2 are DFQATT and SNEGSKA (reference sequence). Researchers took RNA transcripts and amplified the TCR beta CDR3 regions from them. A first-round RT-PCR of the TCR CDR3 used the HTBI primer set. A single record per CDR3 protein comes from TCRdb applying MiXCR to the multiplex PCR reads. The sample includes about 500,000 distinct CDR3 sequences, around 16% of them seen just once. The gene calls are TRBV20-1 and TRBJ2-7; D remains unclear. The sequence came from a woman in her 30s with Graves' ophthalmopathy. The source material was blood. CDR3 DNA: TGCAGTGCCTTGAAGTACGAGCAGTACTTC. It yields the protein CSALKYEQYF.